These 24 T cell receptor beta chains were all obtained from the same sample, sequenced in a study of blood T cell repertoires in COVID-19. Profiling relied on immunoSEQ multiplex PCR, and the TCRdb table lists in-frame clones only, not all of them. Of 350,000 to 450,000 clones listed, approximately 90% are singletons. Sequenced material: PBMCs or T cells enriched from blood (not recorded which). The source is a woman aged 18 to 35 who had been exposed to COVID-19.

The V call is TRBV4-2, the J call TRBJ2-7; 10 positions agree with TRBD2. The V and J ends lost 4 bases and 2 bases, in that order; junction bases with no gene match: 5. The length of the CDR3 is 15 residues. Germline CDR1 is LGHNA and CDR2 is YNFKEQ. The CDR3 protein is CASSRASGGPYEQYF. The CDR3 nucleotides are TGTGCCAGCAGCCGAGCTAGCGGGGGCCCCTACGAGCAGTACTTC.

A single count supports this clone. The rearrangement joins TRBV27 to TRBJ1-1; D is uncertain. Deletions cut 3 bases from V and 5 bases from J, with 7 bases between. CDR1 and CDR2 (germline): MNHEY, SMNVEV (reference sequence). There are 12 residues in the CDR3. The CDR3 DNA sequence: TGTGCCAGCAGTTTCCTCGGTACTGAAGCTTTCTTT. Protein sequence: CASSFLGTEAFF.

This clone has more than one count but fewer than ten. The chain uses TRBV18 and TRBJ1-1, with 11 bases aligning to TRBD1. CDR1 is KGHSH, CDR2 LQKENI, per germline. J gave up 4 bases and V 6 bases, and 10 bases lay outside the gene matches. The length of the CDR3 is 16 residues. The CDR3 region is CASSPTGTGGSTEAFF. In nucleotides, the CDR3 is TGTGCCAGCTCTCCAACCGGGACAGGGGGTAGCACTGAAGCTTTCTTT.

This chain uses TRBV6-5 with TRBJ1-6; the D is unclear. Germline values: CDR1 MNHEY, CDR2 SVGAGI. V was trimmed by 4 bases and J by 5 bases, leaving 9 bases between them. The CDR3 has 14 residues. This CDR3 is CASSWPGDNSPLHF. DNA for the CDR3: TGTGCCAGCAGTTGGCCAGGCGATAATTCACCCCTCCACTTT.

The rearrangement joins TRBV21-1 to TRBJ2-7; the table's TRBD1 call for D was not verified on the DNA. TRBV21-1 represents a pseudogene. The CDR3 has 19 residues. The CDR3 DNA sequence: TGTGCCAGCAGCAAAGTTCTCAAGGACAGGTGCAGGGAAGCCTACGAGCAGTACTTC. Protein: CASSKVLKDRCREAYEQYF.

This rearrangement joins TRBV14 to TRBJ1-1; 8 bases agree with TRBD1. The trim removed 1 base at V and 8 bases at J, leaving 3 bases unmatched. Looked up from germline, CDR1 is SGHDN and CDR2 is FVKESK. The length of the CDR3 is 13 residues. This CDR3 is CASSQAGGVEAFF. In DNA form, the CDR3 reads TGTGCCAGCAGCCAAGCAGGGGGCGTAGAAGCTTTCTTT.

The CDR3: CASSLYGEETQYF. The CDR3 bases are TGTGCCAGCAGCTTATACGGGGAAGAGACCCAGTACTTC. V usage is TRBV11-1 and J usage is TRBJ2-5; D is possibly TRBD2 (5 bases). The CDR3 covers 13 residues. The V end was cut by 2 bases, the J end by 3 bases, with 7 bases between. Germline V CDR1 and CDR2: SGHAT, FQDESV (reference sequence). Looking up the rest from reference TRBV11-1 and TRBJ2-5 gives the full variable domain: EAEVAQSPRYKITEKSQAVAFWCDPISGHATLYWYRQILGQGPELLVQFQDESVVDDSQLPKDRFSAERLKGVDSTLKIQPAELGDSAMYLCASSLYGEETQYFGPGTRLLVL.

V is TRBV5-4 and J is TRBJ2-7; TRBD1 matches at 7 bases. Trimming at V came to 3 bases and at J to 5 bases, leaving 5 bases not matched to a gene. The CDR3 sequence is 13 residues long. Germline values: CDR1 SGHNT, CDR2 YYREEE (reference sequence). This CDR3 reads CASSWGQFHEQYF. In DNA form, the CDR3 reads TGTGCCAGCAGCTGGGGACAGTTCCACGAGCAGTACTTC. The variable domain in full, with the rest retrieved from reference TRBV5-4 and TRBJ2-7, is ETGVTQSPTHLIKTRGQQVTLRCSSQSGHNTVSWYQQALGQGPQFIFQYYREEENGRGNFPPRFSGLQFPNYSSELNVNALELDDSALYLCASSWGQFHEQYFGPGTRLTVT.

This clone was seen only once. The V gene is TRBV28, the J gene TRBJ1-2; D is unclear. This CDR3 comprises 14 residues. Germline CDR1 reads MDHEN; CDR2 reads SYDVKM. The V end was cut by 2 bases, the J end by 3 bases, with 10 bases between. As DNA, the CDR3 is TGTGCCAGCAGTTTAATAGAGGGCTACTATGGCTACACCTTC. Encoded protein: CASSLIEGYYGYTF.

The chain links TRBV6-2 or TRBV6-3 to TRBJ1-2; weak D call: TRBD1 (5 bases). Germline lookup yields CDR1 MNHEY and CDR2 SVGEGT. The CDR3 is 12 residues long. V dropped 5 bases and J dropped 5 bases, with 9 bases sitting between them. The CDR3 DNA follows: TGTGCCAGCAGTACTACAGGATATGGCTACACCTTC. Translation: CASSTTGYGYTF.

A single count supports this clone. The chain links TRBV4-3 to TRBJ1-3, with D unclear. Trimming cost V 1 base and J 0 bases, with 13 bases left between them. CDR1 is LGHNA and CDR2 is YSLEER in the germline V gene. The CDR3 is 17 residues long. The CDR3 bases are TGCGCCAGCAGCCAAGCTCCCCTCACGAGCTCTGGAAACACCATATATTTT. Its protein is CASSQAPLTSSGNTIYF.

This clone showed up just once. This CDR3 reads CASSTGTVYNSPLHF. The CDR3 nucleotides read TGTGCCAGCAGCACCGGGACAGTCTATAATTCACCCCTCCACTTT. The chain is built from TRBV9 and TRBJ1-6; 7 positions agree with TRBD1. The CDR3 contains 15 residues. Germline trimming cut 4 bases from V and 3 bases from J; bases unmatched to any gene: 4. From germline, CDR1 is SGDLS and CDR2 YYNGEE.

The genes are TRBV28 and TRBJ1-4; D gene uncertain. Trimming pared 6 bases from V and 8 bases from J, leaving 13 bases between. The CDR3 runs 13 residues. Per the germline V gene, CDR1 is MDHEN and CDR2 is SYDVKM. CDR3 DNA: TGTGCCAGCAGATCTGGTGGCCGAGAAAAACTGTTTTTT. Translating it yields CASRSGGREKLFF.

The rearrangement joins TRBV19 to TRBJ2-1; 7 bases are a match to TRBD1. From germline, CDR1 is LNHDA and CDR2 SQIVND (reference sequence). J gave up 0 bases and V 8 bases, and 4 bases lay outside the gene matches. The CDR3 extends over 14 amino acids. The CDR3 sequence: CASATGSSYNEQFF. CDR3 DNA sequence: TGTGCCAGTGCGACAGGGAGCTCCTACAATGAGCAGTTCTTC.

V is TRBV28 and J is TRBJ1-1; D uncertain. V was clipped by 6 bases and J by 2 bases, with 4 bases between them. This CDR3 region has 11 residues. Germline CDR1 and CDR2: MDHEN and SYDVKM. CDR3 amino acids: CASRTNTEAFF. CDR3 in DNA: TGTGCCAGCAGGACTAACACTGAAGCTTTCTTT.

The genes are TRBV19 and TRBJ1-1; D is perhaps TRBD1 (6 bases). Deletions cut 5 bases from V and 3 bases from J, with 19 bases between. Germline CDR1 is LNHDA and CDR2 is SQIVND (reference sequence). This CDR3 contains 16 residues. CDR3 region: CASSWSGASMDTEAFF. CDR3 DNA sequence: TGTGCCAGTAGTTGGTCAGGGGCCTCCATGGACACTGAAGCTTTCTTT.

This clone was seen more than once but under ten times. V gene TRBV5-1 combines with J gene TRBJ1-2, with D perhaps matching TRBD1 (6 bases). Deletions cut 0 bases from V and 7 bases from J, with 16 bases between. This CDR3 has 15 residues. CDR1 SGHRS and CDR2 YFSETQ come from the germline V gene. In DNA, the CDR3 is TGCGCCAGCAGCTTGGGACAGGTGCAGGACCGTGGCTACACCTTC. This sequence encodes CASSLGQVQDRGYTF.

The chain carries TRBV7-9 and TRBJ1-2; no clear D. From germline, CDR1 is SEHNR and CDR2 FQNEAQ (reference sequence). V gave up 1 base and J gave up 5 bases, with 11 bases separating them. The CDR3 extends over 14 amino acids. This chain's CDR3 is CASSLGQVLYGYTF. DNA for the CDR3: TGTGCCAGCAGCTTAGGCCAGGTACTTTATGGCTACACCTTC. Looking up the rest from reference TRBV7-9 and TRBJ1-2 gives the full variable domain: DTGVSQNPRHKITKRGQNVTFRCDPISEHNRLYWYRQTLGQGPEFLTYFQNEAQLEKSRLLSDRFSAERPKGSFSTLEIQRTEQGDSAMYLCASSLGQVLYGYTFGSGTRLTVV.

This chain connects TRBV3-1 (or the pseudogene TRBV3-2) to TRBJ2-1; D remains unclear. Trimming shortened V by 0 bases and J by 0 bases, and 6 bases separated the two germline ends. CDR3 length equals 15 residues. Germline V gives CDR1 LGHDT, CDR2 YNNKEL (reference sequence). The chain's CDR3 is CASSQERSSYNEQFF. The CDR3 DNA reads TGTGCCAGCAGCCAAGAAAGGAGCTCCTACAATGAGCAGTTCTTC.

The CDR3 protein is CASSSATYNEQFF. For the CDR3, the DNA is TGTGCCAGCTCATCCGCAACTTACAATGAGCAGTTCTTC. This chain uses TRBV18 with TRBJ2-1; D gene ambiguous. This CDR3 contains 13 residues. CDR1 KGHSH and CDR2 LQKENI come from the germline V gene. V lost 5 bases to trimming and J lost 4 bases, with 9 bases between them.

The chain is built from TRBV7-2 and TRBJ2-2, with TRBD1 as a possible D gene (6 bases). The V end lost 2 bases, the J end lost 5 bases, and 9 bases lay between the germline ends. CDR1 and CDR2 (germline): SGHTA, FQGNSA. The CDR3 sequence is 14 residues long. The CDR3 nucleotides read TGTGCCAGCAGCTTAACACAGGGTACCGGGGAGCTGTTTTTT. This gives the protein CASSLTQGTGELFF.

The V and J genes are TRBV5-4 and TRBJ1-2; D remains ambiguous. The CDR3 runs to 16 residues. Germline values: CDR1 SGHNT, CDR2 YYREEE (reference sequence). The V gene lost 0 bases and the J gene lost 0 bases, with 12 bases spanning the gap. The chain's CDR3 is CASSLVGQLTNYGYTF. In nucleotides, the CDR3 is TGTGCCAGCAGCTTGGTTGGTCAACTGACTAACTATGGCTACACCTTC.

The chain joins TRBV7-9 to TRBJ2-7, with D possibly being TRBD2 (6 bases). The V end lost 4 bases, the J end lost 10 bases, and 14 bases lay between the germline ends. This CDR3 comprises 12 residues. Germline assignment: CDR1 SEHNR and CDR2 FQNEAQ (reference sequence). CDR3 amino acids: CASSWDFEIQYF. The CDR3 coding sequence is TGTGCCAGCAGCTGGGACTTTGAAATCCAGTACTTC.

CDR3 residues: CASSPMGGEDASEQFF. CDR3 bases: TGTGCCAGCAGCCCCATGGGGGGTGAGGATGCAAGTGAGCAGTTCTTC. The V call is TRBV6-2 or TRBV6-3, the J call TRBJ2-1, with D possibly being TRBD2 (6 bases). V lost 6 bases and J 9 bases, leaving 24 bases between the germline ends. CDR3 length: 16 residues. The V gene's germline CDR1 is MNHEY and CDR2 SVGEGT.